These T cell receptor beta chains were read from a single sample in a study of blood T cell repertoires in COVID-19. Sequencing used immunoSEQ multiplex PCR; TCRdb keeps in-frame clones, though not all of them. The sample includes around 250,000 clones, roughly 89% of them seen just once. Source material: PBMCs or T cells enriched from blood (not recorded which). The source of these receptors is a woman aged 30 to 39 who had recovered from COVID-19. Both conserved end residues are part of each CDR3. D genes are given only for firm matches. Size values are once, few and many counts, or a class for expanded clones, and some rows have none.

size,J,V,D,DNA,CDR3
NA,TRBJ2-7,TRBV27,NA,TGTGCCAGCAGTTTTTCGGCCGTTAGCGCTAGCTCCTACGAGCAGTACTTC,CASSFSAVSASSYEQYF
NA,TRBJ1-5,TRBV5-6,TRBD1,TGTGCCAGCAGCTCCATGGGGACAGGGGGCTCTCGGGGCAATCAGCCCCAGCATTTT,CASSSMGTGGSRGNQPQHF
NA,TRBJ2-1,TRBV29-1,NA,TGCAGCGTTGAAGGAATGCCTAGCGATGAGCAGTTCTTC,CSVEGMPSDEQFF
NA,TRBJ2-1,TRBV19,TRBD2,TGTGCCAGTAGTATAGGTACTAGCGGGAGCTCCTACAATGAGCAGTTCTTC,CASSIGTSGSSYNEQFF
NA,TRBJ1-1,TRBV28,TRBD1,TGTGCCAGCAGCTCATACCGGGACAGATGGTCTTCTGAAGCTTTCTTT,CASSSYRDRWSSEAFF
NA,TRBJ1-6,TRBV19,NA,TGTGCCAGTAGTACGCGGCGGGTGGAAAATTCACCCCTCCACTTT,CASSTRRVENSPLHF
NA,TRBJ2-5,TRBV5-4,TRBD1,TGTGCCAGCAGCTTGGGACCGACAGGGCCTCCTCAAGAGACCCAGTACTTC,CASSLGPTGPPQETQYF
NA,TRBJ1-1,TRBV27,TRBD1,TGTGCCAGCACCACAGGGGGTTTGGGGAACACTGAAGCTTTCTTT,CASTTGGLGNTEAFF
NA,TRBJ2-3,TRBV28,NA,TGTGCCAGCAGCACCGGTAGCACAGATACGCAGTATTTT,CASSTGSTDTQYF
NA,TRBJ1-3,TRBV11-2,NA,TGTGCCAGCAGCTTAGAGCGGTATGGAAACACCATATATTTT,CASSLERYGNTIYF
NA,TRBJ2-3,TRBV5-8,NA,TGTGCCAGCAGCTTTTCGCGCGAGACTAGCACAGATACGCAGTATTTT,CASSFSRETSTDTQYF
NA,TRBJ1-3,TRBV18,TRBD1,TGTGCCAGCTCGCCGGACAGGGGAAACACCATATATTTT,CASSPDRGNTIYF
NA,TRBJ1-4,TRBV28,NA,TGTGCCAGCAGTCACCGGGGGGAGACGGTGAAAAAACTGTTTTTT,CASSHRGETVKKLFF
NA,TRBJ2-1,TRBV6-5,TRBD2,TGTGCCAGCAGTTACCTAGCGGGAGATGAGCAGTTCTTC,CASSYLAGDEQFF
NA,TRBJ1-2,TRBV7-2,NA,TGTGCCAGCAGCTTTCGGACAGCTGCGCATGGCTACACCTTC,CASSFRTAAHGYTF
NA,TRBJ2-1,TRBV27,NA,TGTGCCAGCAGTTTATCGGGGGGAAGCGGACTCAGGATCAATGAGCAGTTCTTC,CASSLSGGSGLRINEQFF
NA,TRBJ2-1,TRBV29-1,TRBD2,TGCAGCGTCCCGGGACTAGCGGACAATGAGCAGTTCTTC,CSVPGLADNEQFF
NA,TRBJ1-5,TRBV19,NA,TGTGCCAGTAGTATGGGAGGCGGTACCTATAGCAATCAGCCCCAGCATTTT,CASSMGGGTYSNQPQHF
NA,TRBJ2-3,TRBV7-2,NA,TGTGCCAGCAGCCGGGAAGATACGCAGTATTTT,CASSREDTQYF
NA,TRBJ1-4,TRBV5-4,NA,TGTGCCAGCAGCTTGGGCTCGTCGCAGGCTAATGAAAAACTGTTTTTT,CASSLGSSQANEKLFF
NA,TRBJ2-1,TRBV10-3,NA,TGTGCCATCAGTGACGCGATCGGGTATCCCAATGAGCAGTTCTTC,CAISDAIGYPNEQFF
NA,TRBJ1-1,TRBV12-5,NA,TGTGCTAGTGGCGAGGGTATCCGGCACACTGAAGCTTTCTTT,CASGEGIRHTEAFF
NA,TRBJ2-3,TRBV24-1,TRBD1,TGTGCCACCAGTGCCGAGGGACAGGGACGTACAGATACGCAGTATTTT,CATSAEGQGRTDTQYF
few,TRBJ1-1,TRBV11-2,NA,TGTGCCAGCAGCCCCCCTAGAGGAGGGAACACTGAAGCTTTCTTT,CASSPPRGGNTEAFF
NA,TRBJ2-2,TRBV7-2,NA,TGTGCCAGCAGCTTAGCAGGGCCGGGAACCGGGGAGCTGTTTTTT,CASSLAGPGTGELFF
NA,TRBJ2-3,TRBV10-3,NA,TGTGCCATCACAGGGGGGCGGACAGATACGCAGTATTTT,CAITGGRTDTQYF
NA,TRBJ2-5,TRBV7-2,TRBD2,TGTGCCAGCAGCTTAGCTTCCTCGGCGGGGGGCGGGGAGACCCAGTACTTC,CASSLASSAGGGETQYF
few,TRBJ2-3,TRBV11-2,NA,TGTGCCAGCAGCCCGGGTATTGGGGGGTTTAGCACAGATACGCAGTATTTT,CASSPGIGGFSTDTQYF
NA,TRBJ2-7,TRBV5-4,TRBD2,TGTGCCAGCAGCCCTAGCGGGAGGGCCCGTGACGAGCAGTACTTC,CASSPSGRARDEQYF
NA,TRBJ1-3,TRBV28,TRBD1,TGTGCCAGCAGTATCCAGGGGGCGAACACCATATATTTT,CASSIQGANTIYF
NA,TRBJ2-1,TRBV21-1,NA,TGTGCCAGCAGCAAAGGACTATCGACTAGCGGGAGTAACCATGAGCAGTTCTTC,CASSKGLSTSGSNHEQFF
NA,TRBJ2-3,TRBV5-1,TRBD1,TGCGCCAGCAGCCATCAGGGGGCGGGCACAGATACGCAGTATTTT,CASSHQGAGTDTQYF
NA,TRBJ2-1,TRBV11-3,NA,TGTGCCAGCAGCTTAGCGGGAGAGCAGTTCTTC,CASSLAGEQFF
NA,TRBJ1-6,TRBV7-2,NA,TGTGCCAGCAGCTTATCCAGGGTGGGCTCACCCCTCCACTTT,CASSLSRVGSPLHF
NA,TRBJ2-3,TRBV5-1,TRBD2,TGCGCCAGCAGCCCCCTGATCCTAGCGGGAGGGCGAACAGATACGCAGTATTTT,CASSPLILAGGRTDTQYF
NA,TRBJ1-1,TRBV15,TRBD1,TGTGCCACCAGCAGAGGCGACAGGGTCACTGAAGCTTTCTTT,CATSRGDRVTEAFF
NA,TRBJ2-1,TRBV3-1/TRBV3-2,TRBD2,TGTGCCAGCAGCCAAGGACTAGCGGGAGGAAGTGAGCAGTTCTTC,CASSQGLAGGSEQFF
NA,TRBJ1-5,TRBV10-3,NA,TGTGCCGCGGGAAGAGATAGCAATCAGCCCCAGCATTTT,CAAGRDSNQPQHF
NA,TRBJ1-2,TRBV27,TRBD1,TGTGCCAGCAGGCCTACAGGGGTCTATGGCTACACCTTC,CASRPTGVYGYTF
NA,TRBJ1-4,TRBV4-3,NA,TGCGCCAGCAGCCTCCATCGGGGTCTTGAAAAACTGTTTTTT,CASSLHRGLEKLFF
NA,TRBJ1-5,TRBV28,NA,TGTGCCAGCTTTCAGGGGAATCAGCCCCAGCATTTT,CASFQGNQPQHF
NA,TRBJ2-1,TRBV11-2,TRBD2,TGTGCCAGCAGCAATGGACTAGCGGGGTACAATGAGCAGTTCTTC,CASSNGLAGYNEQFF
NA,TRBJ2-3,TRBV28,TRBD1,TGTGCCAGCAGCCCGACAGGGGAGGCAGATACGCAGTATTTT,CASSPTGEADTQYF
few,TRBJ1-1,TRBV7-2,TRBD1,TGTGCCAGCAGTCTACAGGACAGGGGCACTGAAGCTTTCTTT,CASSLQDRGTEAFF
few,TRBJ2-7,TRBV20-1,NA,TGCAGTGCTAGTATAATAGCTCCTACCTACGAGCAGTACTTC,CSASIIAPTYEQYF
NA,TRBJ2-7,TRBV27,TRBD2,TGTGCCAGCAGATCTAGCGGTTACGAGCAGTACTTC,CASRSSGYEQYF
NA,TRBJ1-6,TRBV4-2,NA,TGTGCCAGCAGCCTGTCCCTCGCGATCAATTCACCCCTCCACTTT,CASSLSLAINSPLHF
NA,TRBJ2-7,TRBV6-2/TRBV6-3,TRBD1,TGTGCCAGCAGCTCGACAGGGGTCCACGAGCAGTACTTC,CASSSTGVHEQYF
once,TRBJ1-5,TRBV2,NA,TGTGCCAGCGGAGGAGAACCTAATCAGCCCCAGCATTTT,CASGGEPNQPQHF
once,TRBJ2-1,TRBV18,TRBD2,TGTGCCAGCTCCCCCTATGATCCTAGCGGGAGGGCCTACAATGAGCAGTTCTTC,CASSPYDPSGRAYNEQFF